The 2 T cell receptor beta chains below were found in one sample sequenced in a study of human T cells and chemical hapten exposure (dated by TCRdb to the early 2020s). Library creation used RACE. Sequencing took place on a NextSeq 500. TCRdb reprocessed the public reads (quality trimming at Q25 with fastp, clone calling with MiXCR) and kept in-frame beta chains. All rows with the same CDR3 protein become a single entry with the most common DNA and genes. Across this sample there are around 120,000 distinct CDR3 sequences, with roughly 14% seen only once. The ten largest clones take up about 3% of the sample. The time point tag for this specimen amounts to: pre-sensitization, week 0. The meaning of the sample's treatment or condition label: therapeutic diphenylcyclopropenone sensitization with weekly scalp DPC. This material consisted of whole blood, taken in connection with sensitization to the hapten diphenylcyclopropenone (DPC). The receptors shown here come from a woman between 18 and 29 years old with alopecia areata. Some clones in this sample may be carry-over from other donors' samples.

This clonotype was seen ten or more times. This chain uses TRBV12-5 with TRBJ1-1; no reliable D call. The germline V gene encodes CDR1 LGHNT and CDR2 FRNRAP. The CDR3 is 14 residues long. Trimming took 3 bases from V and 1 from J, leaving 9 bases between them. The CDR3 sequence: CASGFSSGNTEAFF. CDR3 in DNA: TGTGCTAGTGGTTTTTCTTCAGGGAACACTGAAGCTTTCTTT.

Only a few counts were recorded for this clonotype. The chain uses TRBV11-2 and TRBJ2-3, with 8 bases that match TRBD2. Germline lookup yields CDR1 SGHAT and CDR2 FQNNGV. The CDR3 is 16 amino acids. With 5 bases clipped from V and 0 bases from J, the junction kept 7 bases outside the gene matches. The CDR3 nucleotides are TGTGCCAGCAGCCTCACTAGCGGCTCTAGCACAGATACGCAGTATTTT. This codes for CASSLTSGSSTDTQYF. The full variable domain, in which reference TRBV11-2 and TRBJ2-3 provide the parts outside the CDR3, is EAGVAQSPRYKIIEKRQSVAFWCNPISGHATLYWYQQILGQGPKLLIQFQNNGVVDDSQLPKDRFSAERLKGVDSTLKIQPAKLEDSAVYLCASSLTSGSSTDTQYFGPGTRLTVL.